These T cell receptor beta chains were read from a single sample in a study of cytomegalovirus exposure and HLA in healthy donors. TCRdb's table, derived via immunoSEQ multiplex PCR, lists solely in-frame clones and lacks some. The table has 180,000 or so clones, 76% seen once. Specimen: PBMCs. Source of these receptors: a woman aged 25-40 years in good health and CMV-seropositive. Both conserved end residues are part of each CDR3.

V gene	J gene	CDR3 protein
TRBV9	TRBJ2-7	CASSVSGTDSYEQYF
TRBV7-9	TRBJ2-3	CASSPKGSGGATGTDTQYF
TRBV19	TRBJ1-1	CASTPGRVNTEAFF
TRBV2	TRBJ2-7	CASSEGTSGGPSSYEQYF
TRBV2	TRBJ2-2	CASRLDSNTGELFF
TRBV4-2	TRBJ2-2	CAGGDSGGSNTGELFF
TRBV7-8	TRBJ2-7	CASSFTTGEPYEQYF
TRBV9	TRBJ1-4	CASSPAKGANEKLFF
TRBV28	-	CASTGGGEQYF
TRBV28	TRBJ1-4	CASSLTGESNEKLFF
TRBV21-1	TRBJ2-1	CASEIPHTCYNEQFF
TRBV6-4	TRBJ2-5	CASSPGTEETQYF
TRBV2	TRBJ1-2	CASRRKINYGYTF
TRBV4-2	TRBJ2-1	CASSHPSGGSYNEQFF
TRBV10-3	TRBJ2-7	CAISEGLGDEQYF
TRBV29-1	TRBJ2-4	CSATWWGGNAKNIQYF
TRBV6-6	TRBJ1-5	CASSGQLHQPQHF
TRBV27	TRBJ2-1	CASSPRIQGTYYNEQFF
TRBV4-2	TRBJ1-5	CASSQVGVGGDQPQHF
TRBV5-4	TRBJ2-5	CASSRSTGYETQYF
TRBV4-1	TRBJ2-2	CASSHRGSGGSGELFF
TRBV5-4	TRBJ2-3	CASRPGRGRTDTQYF
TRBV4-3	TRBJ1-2	CASSQERGYGYGYTF
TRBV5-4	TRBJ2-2	CASSSPGGGTGELFF
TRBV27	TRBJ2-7	CASSPGRGFNEQYF
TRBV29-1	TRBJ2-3	CSVEDPLAGGRGTQYF
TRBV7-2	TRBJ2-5	CASTPTGTRETQYF
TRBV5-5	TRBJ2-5	CASSFTVGGGETQYF
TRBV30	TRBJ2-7	CAWRGTGVRGQYF
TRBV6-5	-	CASSPRTGGVYEQYF
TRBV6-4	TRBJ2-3	CASSEDRGNRDTQYF
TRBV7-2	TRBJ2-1	CASSLAGALNEQFF
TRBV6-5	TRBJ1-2	CASSSTGQGAYGYTF